The source of this T cell receptor (beta chain) is a study of T cell responses to AZD1222 COVID-19 vaccine. Looked up from germline, CDR1 is LGHDT and CDR2 is YNNKEL (reference sequence). V shed 5 bases and J 14 bases; nucleotides not matched to a gene: 11. The CDR3 has 13 residues. The method was immunoSEQ multiplex PCR; TCRdb's version includes in-frame clones alone and lacks a portion of them. The table has about 120,000 clones, 91% seen once. The origin of this receptor is an adult in good health. The sample here was peripheral blood, taken on day 0 of AZD1222 vaccination. V is TRBV3-1 (or the pseudogene TRBV3-2) and J is TRBJ1-4, with 7 bases identical to TRBD1. CDR3: CASSIEHRGVLFF. CDR3 sequence (DNA): TGTGCCAGCAGCATTGAACACAGGGGAGTTCTGTTTTTT.